This T cell receptor beta chain comes out of a study of cytomegalovirus exposure and HLA in healthy donors. General study points: Reports indicate that TCR beta sequences accurately predicted the HLA-A and HLA-B alleles of most subjects. Among immune exposure information, only CMV serostatus was available.

PCR employed 60 Vbeta and 13 Jbeta primers. The method was immunoSEQ multiplex PCR; TCRdb's version includes in-frame clones alone and lacks a portion of them. Of around 190,000 clones listed, around four fifths are singletons. On this clone: The antigen is undetermined.

Donors in the study were healthy people who gave bone marrow. The receptor's source is a woman between 40 and 55 years old in good health and CMV-seronegative. Material: PBMCs.

The CDR3 sequence: CASSFQRGAKNEQFF. Written as DNA, the CDR3 is TGTGCCAGCAGCTTCCAGCGGGGTGCGAAAAATGAGCAGTTCTTC. The chain couples TRBV7-2 to TRBJ2-1; 7 nucleotides line up with TRBD2. The CDR3 is made up of 15 amino acids. J lost 7 bases, V lost 3 bases, and 9 bases had no gene match. In germline, CDR1 is SGHTA, CDR2 FQGNSA.